This T cell receptor (beta chain) was sequenced for a study of shared clonotypes between healthy human individuals. Germline loops: CDR1 SGHRS, CDR2 YFSETQ. Losses at the gene ends were 0 bases for V and 6 bases for J; bases not matched to a gene: 9. This CDR3 is built from 17 residues. Repertoires were generated with immunoSEQ multiplex PCR, while TCRdb's copy carries only in-frame clones and drops some. Of about 2.3 million clones in the sample, 80% to 95% were seen once. Material: naive CD4+ T cells from PBMCs. Subset defined: CD45RA+ positively selected. This TCR derives from a man younger than 35 in good health. Some clones in this sample may be carry-over from other donors' samples. The chain employs TRBV5-1 and TRBJ2-1; 10 bases map to TRBD1. The CDR3 is CASSLGPRTGGANEQFF. For the CDR3, the DNA is TGCGCCAGCAGCTTGGGCCCCCGGACAGGGGGTGCCAATGAGCAGTTCTTC. The full variable domain, its missing parts supplied by reference TRBV5-1 and TRBJ2-1, is KAGVTQTPRYLIKTRGQQVTLSCSPISGHRSVSWYQQTPGQGLQFLFEYFSETQRNKGNFPGRFSGRQFSNSRSEMNVSTLELGDSALYLCASSLGPRTGGANEQFFGPGTRLTVL.